The 23 T cell receptor beta chains in this list originate from one sample, sequenced in a study of tumor and adjacent non-tumor tissue in lung cancer. No cell sorting was done before RNA was extracted from the tissue. Three rounds of nested PCR, following a modified ARM-PCR protocol, produced the TCRbeta library. TCRdb recomputed calls from the multiplex PCR reads with MiXCR, one row per CDR3 protein. The data hold 75,000 to 100,000 distinct CDR3 sequences, with roughly 66% observed a single time. Sequenced material: lung tumor tissue. These receptor sequences come from a man aged 55-75 years with non-small cell lung cancer.

This clonotype was observed a handful of times. The rearrangement links TRBV5-1 to TRBJ2-2, with D possibly TRBD2 on 5 matching bases. CDR3 length equals 15 residues. V was shortened by 0 bases and J by 3 bases, with 9 bases between the two germline ends. Germline V gives CDR1 SGHRS, CDR2 YFSETQ. This chain's CDR3 is CASSLGLPYTGELFF. Here the CDR3 DNA reads TGCGCCAGCAGCTTGGGACTACCCTACACCGGGGAGCTGTTTTTT. Variable domain in full (rest from reference TRBV5-1 and TRBJ2-2): KAGVTQTPRYLIKTRGQQVTLSCSPISGHRSVSWYQQTPGQGLQFLFEYFSETQRNKGNFPGRFSGRQFSNSRSEMNVSTLELGDSALYLCASSLGLPYTGELFFGEGSRLTVL.

This clonotype has only one observation. This may come from a read error, since a much larger clone is one base off. This rearrangement joins TRBV28 to TRBJ2-4; D ambiguous. The germline V gene encodes CDR1 MDHEN and CDR2 SYDVKM. This CDR3 has 16 residues. V was shortened by 3 bases and J by 1 base, with 13 bases between the two germline ends. The CDR3 loop reads CASSFPSHNAKNIQYF. CDR3 in DNA: TGTGCCAGCAGTTTTCCAAGCCACAATGCCAAAAACATTCAGTACTTC.

The table lists this clonotype with a count of one. A clone one base away is much larger, so this may be a read error. J is TRBJ2-7 and V is TRBV28; TRBD1 matches at 9 bases. The CDR3 extends over 15 amino acids. Per germline, CDR1 MDHEN and CDR2 SYDVKM. The chain's CDR3 is CARSLSGTGSYEQYF. CDR3 DNA: TGTGCCAGGAGTTTATCCGGGACAGGGTCCTACGAGCAGTACTTC.

This rearrangement joins TRBV6-2 or TRBV6-3 to TRBJ2-1, with unresolved D. Trimming took off 2 bases at V and 0 bases at J, with 8 bases between the two ends. The CDR3 sequence is 15 residues long. Germline-derived CDR1 and CDR2 are MNHEY and SVGEGT. The CDR3 nucleotides are TGTGCCAGCAGTTACAGAAGGAACTCCTACAATGAGCAGTTCTTC. This codes for CASSYRRNSYNEQFF.

This chain uses TRBV6-6 with TRBJ2-1, with TRBD1 as a possible D gene (5 bases). Germline CDR1 MNHNY, CDR2 SVGAGI (reference sequence). Trimming took off 1 base at V and 4 bases at J, with 8 bases between the two ends. The CDR3 is 14 residues long. The CDR3, as DNA: TGTGCCAGCAGTTACTTGGGGCGGTACAATGAGCAGTTCTTC. This codes for CASSYLGRYNEQFF.

The rearrangement links TRBV12-3 or TRBV12-4 to TRBJ2-3; D call uncertain. This CDR3 region has 14 residues. The ends were cut back, 6 bases at V and 3 bases at J, with 13 bases in the middle. In DNA, the CDR3 is TGTGCCAGCAGGACCAGCGTGAGAACAGATACGCAGTATTTT. This translates into CASRTSVRTDTQYF.

The V gene is TRBV20-1, the J gene TRBJ1-1, with D possibly matching TRBD1 (5 bases). From germline, CDR1 is DFQATT and CDR2 SNEGSKA (reference sequence). V lost 7 bases and J 3 bases, leaving 18 bases between the germline ends. This CDR3 has 14 amino acids. CDR3 protein: CSGAGVGGYTEAFF. The CDR3 DNA sequence: TGCAGTGGCGCTGGGGTTGGGGGTTACACTGAAGCTTTCTTT.

As regards this clonotype: A clone one base away is much larger, so this may be a read error. This chain links TRBV6-2 or TRBV6-3 with TRBJ2-2; D may be TRBD1 or TRBD2 (6 bases each). The CDR3 contains 19 residues. V was trimmed by 5 bases and J by 0 bases, leaving 22 bases between them. CDR1 and CDR2 (germline): MNHEY, SVGEGT. The CDR3 DNA reads TGTGCCAGCAGTCCTCTAGAGGGGGGAATTAACGCGAACACCGGGGAGCTGTTTTTT. It is translated as CASSPLEGGINANTGELFF.

Note on this clonotype: The junction does not match germline at one end; this may be a read error. The V call is TRBV4-3, the J call TRBJ2-3; D perhaps matches TRBD2 (5 bases). Germline V gives CDR1 LGHNA, CDR2 YSLEER. This CDR3 spans 16 amino acids. CDR3 sequence: CASSLAGGLSIDTQYF. CDR3 coding DNA: TGCGCCAGCAGCCTCGCTGGCGGGTTGAGCATAGATACGCAGTATTTT.

Regarding this clonotype: A much larger clone sits a single nucleotide away, making a read error possible. The chain uses TRBV20-1 and TRBJ2-2; 8 nucleotides match TRBD1. CDR3 length: 14 amino acids. V lost 8 bases, J lost 5 bases, and 10 bases stayed unmatched. Germline V CDR1 and CDR2: DFQATT, SNEGSKA (reference sequence). As DNA, the CDR3 is TGCAGTACCCTAGGACAGGGCTGGACCGGGGAGCTGTTTTTT. This codes for CSTLGQGWTGELFF.

The chain employs TRBV20-1 and TRBJ2-5; TRBD2 agrees at 10 bases. V trimming: 0 bases; J trimming: 2 bases; junction bases outside the gene matches: 3. CDR3 size: 15 residues. Germline V gives CDR1 DFQATT, CDR2 SNEGSKA (reference sequence). This chain's CDR3 is CSARETSGTQETQYF. CDR3 in DNA: TGCAGTGCTAGAGAAACTAGCGGGACTCAAGAGACCCAGTACTTC.

Worth noting for this clonotype: An end of the junction does not agree with germline; a read error may underlie this. The chain recombines TRBV11-3 with TRBJ2-5; 7 bases are a match to TRBD2. This CDR3 is built from 15 residues. CDR1 is SGHNT and CDR2 is YENEEA in the germline V gene. This CDR3 is CTSSLDAGDEEIQYF. CDR3 sequence (DNA): TGTACCAGCAGTTTAGATGCGGGAGACGAAGAGATCCAGTACTTC.

Of note for this clonotype: The conserved phenylalanine or tryptophan normally closing the CDR3 is absent here, so this likely arose from a read error. V is TRBV11-3 and J is TRBJ2-7, with 13 bases fitting TRBD2. This CDR3 is built from 17 residues. Germline assignment: CDR1 SGHNT and CDR2 YENEEA. CDR3 in amino acids: CVSSPRVTSGGSYEQYI. The CDR3, as DNA: TGTGTCAGCAGCCCCAGAGTGACTAGCGGGGGGAGCTACGAGCAGTACATC.

This clonotype was picked up many times. V is TRBV7-2 and J is TRBJ2-3, with D possibly called TRBD1 or TRBD2 (7 bases each). The CDR3 is 16 amino acids. The germline V gene encodes CDR1 SGHTA and CDR2 FQGNSA. Trimming removed 5 bases from V and 0 bases from J, with 15 bases in between. The CDR3 nucleotides are TGTGCCAGCAGCCCTAGACAGGGAGGGAGCACAGATACGCAGTATTTT. This gives the protein CASSPRQGGSTDTQYF. Full variable domain (rest looked up from reference TRBV7-2 and TRBJ2-3): GAGVSQSPSNKVTEKGKDVELRCDPISGHTALYWYRQSLGQGLEFLIYFQGNSAPDKSGLPSDRFSAERTGGSVSTLTIQRTQQEDSAVYLCASSPRQGGSTDTQYFGPGTRLTVL.

Concerning this clonotype: The CDR3 does not close with the conserved phenylalanine or tryptophan, likely indicating a read error. The V gene is TRBV19, the J gene TRBJ2-7; TRBD2 is a possible D gene (6 bases). The germline CDR1 and CDR2 sequences are LNHDA and SQIVND (reference sequence). V lost 7 bases and J 2 bases, leaving 18 bases between the germline ends. CDR3 length: 15 residues. CDR3: CASMGTSEPPYEQYS. For the CDR3, the DNA is TGTGCCAGTATGGGGACTTCCGAGCCCCCCTACGAGCAGTACTCC.

Regarding this clonotype: Its ends do not fully match the called genes, so a read error is possible. The rearrangement links TRBV2 to TRBJ2-1; 10 bases agree with TRBD2. Germline V gene data show CDR1 as SNHLY and CDR2 as FYNNEI. The CDR3 has 19 amino acids. The CDR3: CGSNPDRPLLAGALNGQFF. CDR3 bases: TGTGGCAGCAACCCCGACCGGCCACTTCTAGCGGGGGCCCTCAATGGGCAGTTCTTC.

The chain recombines TRBV11-2 with TRBJ1-1; D is undetermined. The CDR3 length is 14 residues. V lost 0 bases and J 5 bases, leaving 10 bases between the germline ends. Germline lookup yields CDR1 SGHAT and CDR2 FQNNGV. The CDR3 DNA is TGTGCCAGCAGCTTAGATGAGTGGAGGACTGAAGCTTTCTTT. As protein: CASSLDEWRTEAFF.

There are a few counts of this clonotype. This may stem from a read error, because a much larger clone lies one nucleotide away. Because the CDR3's place on the DNA is in doubt, the DNA is left out and the CDR3 is given as listed by TCRdb. V gene TRBV10-2 combines with J gene TRBJ1-2; no check of the table's D call, TRBD1, against the DNA was made. Ends included, the CDR3 has 13 residues. Germline lookup yields CDR1 WSHSY and CDR2 SAAADI. CDR3 residues: CTSTDSWNYGCTF.

The gene calls are TRBV12-5 and TRBJ1-1; D not resolved. Per germline, CDR1 LGHNT and CDR2 FRNRAP. The CDR3 spans 11 residues. The CDR3 coding sequence is TGTGTAAGTGGTTTCGAAGGGCCGGCTTTCTTT. It specifies CVSGFEGPAFF. The full variable domain, in which reference TRBV12-5 and TRBJ1-1 provide the parts outside the CDR3, is DARVTQTPRHKVTEMGQEVTMRCQPILGHNTVFWYRQTMMQGLELLAYFRNRAPLDDSGMPKDRFSAEMPDATLATLKIQPSEPRDSAVYFCVSGFEGPAFFGQGTRLTVV.

Remarks on this clonotype: A read error may be the cause here, since a much bigger clone is one base away. The V gene is TRBV5-1, the J gene TRBJ2-5; no definite D call. The V end was cut by 0 bases, the J end by 3 bases, with 6 bases between. The CDR3 loop spans 13 amino acids. CDR1 is SGHRS and CDR2 is YFSETQ in the germline V gene. CDR3 loop: CASSLVIKETQYF. CDR3 DNA: TGCGCCAGCAGCTTGGTAATAAAAGAGACCCAGTACTTC.

This clonotype was counted between two and nine times. The genes are TRBV28 and TRBJ2-5, with D perhaps TRBD2 (5 bases). This CDR3 region has 14 residues. CDR1 and CDR2 (germline): MDHEN, SYDVKM. The V gene lost 5 bases and the J gene lost 4 bases, with 14 bases spanning the gap. The CDR3 sequence is CASSLTGFSETQYF. The CDR3 bases are TGTGCCAGCAGTCTCACGGGATTTTCAGAGACCCAGTACTTC.

The chain is built from TRBV12-3 or TRBV12-4 and TRBJ2-1, with 9 bases that match TRBD1. This CDR3 spans 17 amino acids. V dropped 6 bases and J dropped 9; count of bases not matched to a gene: 18. Written as DNA, the CDR3 is TGTGCCAGCAGCATAGCCCGGGGACAGGGCCCCTCGAGTGAGCAGTTCTTC. This codes for CASSIARGQGPSSEQFF.

To note about this clonotype: One end of the junction fails to match germline, which may point to a read error. The gene calls are TRBV5-4 and TRBJ2-2, with TRBD2 matching 7 bases. Germline V lookup: CDR1 SGHNT, CDR2 YYREEE (reference sequence). The CDR3 covers 17 residues. The CDR3 coding sequence is TGTGCCAGCAGCTTCGTGGTCGGGAGGAGGTCCACCGGGGAGCAGCTTTTT. This codes for CASSFVVGRRSTGEQLF.